The sequence of this TCR beta chain was determined in a study of blood T cell repertoires in COVID-19. The wider study: The samples span acute and convalescent COVID-19 from the United States, Italy and Spain. T cells, B-cell-depleted T cells, or PBMCs provided the cDNA or gDNA that served as material.

V dropped 4 bases and J dropped 10; count of bases not matched to a gene: 13. This CDR3 has 16 residues. Germline assignment: CDR1 MNHNS and CDR2 SASEGT. In the original workflow: Cell counts per sample came from amplifying reference gene primers. The table came from immunoSEQ multiplex PCR; TCRdb's copy has only in-frame clones and leaves some out. The D gene and trimming were derived from the DNA, and the V and J assignments and clone size from that table. The table has around 160,000 clones, about 85% seen once. This clone was recorded only once. The sample was peripheral blood. The chain recombines TRBV6-1 with TRBJ1-4; 9 bases match TRBD1. The clonotype comes from a woman aged 40 to 50 with active or convalescent COVID-19. The CDR3, as DNA: TGTGCCAGCAGTGTAACCGGGACAGGGCCCGAGGGAAAACTGTTTTTT. Its protein product is CASSVTGTGPEGKLFF.